This T cell receptor (beta chain) was sequenced for a study of T cells in Graves' hyperthyroidism and ophthalmopathy. Amplification targeted TCR beta CDR3 regions from RNA transcripts. RT-PCR in the first round (using the HTBI primer set) targeted the TCR CDR3. TCRdb ran MiXCR on the multiplex PCR reads and lists one entry per CDR3 protein. The sample lists 370,000 or so distinct CDR3 sequences, 25% occurring once. The PBMCs were taken from approximately 9.7 ml of fresh peripheral blood. About this clonotype itself: A much larger clone sits a single nucleotide away, making a read error possible.

Trimming took 4 bases from V and 8 from J; bases not matched to a gene: 14. This CDR3 contains 17 residues. From germline, CDR1 is MNHGY and CDR2 SVAAGI. Input material: blood. This chain uses TRBV6-9 with TRBJ2-1; 10 bases map to TRBD2. The sequence was collected from a man aged 45-60 years with Graves' hyperthyroidism. CDR3 in amino acids: CASSFPGISGRKDEQFF. The CDR3 DNA sequence: TGTGCCAGCAGTTTTCCGGGGATTAGCGGGAGGAAGGATGAGCAGTTCTTC.